This TCR beta chain appears in the sequencing data of a study of cytotoxic CD8 clonotypes in ibrutinib-treated CLL. Study overall: The patients comprised 10 to 12 relapsed/refractory and around 16 treatment-naive cases, under 18 IGHV unmutated.

Generated by immunoSEQ multiplex PCR, the TCRdb table keeps only in-frame clones and is missing some. The sample carries approximately 280,000 clones, 70% to 80% recorded once. Whole-study results and caveats: The study sampled sustained-remission and progressing patients at different times.

Notes on this clone: Antigen specificity is unknown. Other DNA sequences in this sample translate to the same CDR3.

Trimming took 6 bases from V and 4 from J, leaving 3 bases between them. Germline lookup yields CDR1 SQVTM and CDR2 ANQGSEA. This CDR3 contains 10 residues. This rearrangement joins TRBV29-1 to TRBJ2-2, with unresolved D. Sequenced material: PBMCs, taken at disease progression, from a patient treated with ibrutinib. This receptor was identified in a human donor with chronic lymphocytic leukemia. The CDR3 nucleotides read TGCAGCGTCCTCACCGGGGAGCTGTTTTTT. This gives the protein CSVLTGELFF.